Reported below is one T cell receptor (beta chain). The sample belongs to a study of blood T cells in healthy people across ages. The CDR3 runs to 15 residues. CDR1 is SGDLS and CDR2 is YYNGEE in the germline V gene. The junction had 6 bases not matched to a gene; V was cut back by 4 bases and J by 3 bases. The authors ran a second PCR of about 6 to 12 cycles using a sample-barcoded 5' primer and a J-beta primer mix. TCRdb processed the 5' RACE reads anew with MiXCR; each CDR3 protein has one entry. Of around 1.5 million distinct CDR3 sequences in the sample, about 40% were seen once. The source material was blood. The receptor comes from a woman younger than 30 in good health. This chain links TRBV9 with TRBJ2-1; 8 bases match TRBD2. CDR3 amino acids: CASSPGLGFYNEQFF. Written as DNA, the CDR3 is TGTGCCAGCAGCCCGGGACTAGGTTTCTACAATGAGCAGTTCTTC.